This TCR beta chain was obtained from a study of CD8 T cells in ankylosing spondylitis. General study results and limits: Ankylosing spondylitis blood appeared to be characterized by a TCR beta motif of 8 or 9 highly homologous variants.

In germline, CDR1 is DFQATT, CDR2 SNEGSKA (reference sequence). This CDR3 spans 14 amino acids. V lost 0 bases to trimming and J lost 5 bases, with 14 bases between them. MiXCR, applied by TCRdb to the 5' RACE reads, yields one record per CDR3 protein. The table records just under 550,000 distinct CDR3 sequences, more than 9.5% of them present only once. This clonotype was seen a few times. The antigen is undetermined. The sequenced sample was blood, either unsorted or a sorted T cell fraction (not recorded which). This receptor was obtained from a male donor with ankylosing spondylitis. This chain links TRBV20-1 with TRBJ2-7, with D possibly TRBD1 on 5 matching bases. CDR3 DNA: TGCAGTGCTAGAGATCCCAGGGTTAGGAACGAGCAGTACTTC. It codes for CSARDPRVRNEQYF.